The 30 T cell receptor beta chains below come from one sample, sequenced in a study of T cell responses to AZD1222 COVID-19 vaccine. Sequenced by immunoSEQ multiplex PCR; TCRdb stores in-frame clones only, minus some. The table includes fewer than 200,000 clones, around 92% detected once. Source: peripheral blood, taken on day 0 of AZD1222 vaccination. These receptors all stem from an adult in good health.

This chain's CDR3 is CASSRLAGGGNQETQYF. The CDR3 DNA reads TGTGCCAGCAGCCGACTAGCGGGAGGTGGGAATCAAGAGACCCAGTACTTC. The chain links TRBV3-1 (or the pseudogene TRBV3-2) to TRBJ2-5; 13 bases agree with TRBD2. Germline-derived CDR1 and CDR2 are LGHDT and YNNKEL (reference sequence). The CDR3 is 17 residues long. V was pared by 4 bases and J by 2 bases, with 7 bases of the junction left unmatched.

J is TRBJ1-2 and V is TRBV6-1, with D uncertain. The germline gives CDR1 MNHNS, CDR2 SASEGT. The CDR3 spans 15 residues. V was trimmed by 3 bases and J by 3 bases, leaving 14 bases between them. CDR3 loop: CASSDQVGGHYGYTF. The CDR3 DNA sequence: TGTGCCAGCAGTGACCAAGTAGGTGGTCACTATGGCTACACCTTC.

The rearrangement joins TRBV9 to TRBJ2-2; D is tentatively TRBD1 or TRBD2 (5 bases each). Germline V gives CDR1 SGDLS, CDR2 YYNGEE. V lost 3 bases and J lost 4, with 22 bases in between. The CDR3 loop spans 18 amino acids. Here the CDR3 reads CASSALSLLGRITGELFF. The DNA for the CDR3 is TGTGCCAGCAGCGCCCTTTCCCTTCTGGGACGCATCACCGGGGAGCTGTTTTTT.

The chain uses TRBV7-9 and TRBJ2-1; D is uncertain. CDR3 length equals 15 residues. Germline values: CDR1 SEHNR, CDR2 FQNEAQ (reference sequence). Between the trimmed V and J ends, which lost 3 bases and 8 bases, there was a span of 17 bases. The CDR3 bases are TGTGCCAGCAGCTTTAACCTGCTGTCTGGGGATGAGCAGTTCTTC. As protein: CASSFNLLSGDEQFF.

This clone was seen just once. The chain recombines TRBV5-1 with TRBJ1-1, with D uncertain. Germline CDR1 reads SGHRS; CDR2 reads YFSETQ. The length of the CDR3 is 13 residues. Deletions cut 2 bases from V and 10 bases from J, with 15 bases between. CDR3 region: CASSFGGPSVAFF. CDR3 nucleotide sequence: TGCGCCAGCAGCTTTGGAGGGCCGAGTGTAGCTTTCTTT.

This sequence joins TRBV5-4 and TRBJ2-1; 13 bases align to TRBD2. The CDR3 runs to 14 residues. Germline loops: CDR1 SGHNT, CDR2 YYREEE (reference sequence). The V segment lost 4 bases and the J segment 6 bases; nucleotides outside the gene matches: 1. The CDR3 is CASSRTSGSNEQFF. The CDR3 bases are TGTGCCAGCAGCAGGACTAGCGGGAGCAATGAGCAGTTCTTC.

The rearrangement joins TRBV28 to TRBJ2-6; no reliable D call. CDR3 length: 12 amino acids. Germline assignment: CDR1 MDHEN and CDR2 SYDVKM. Deletions cut 7 bases from V and 4 bases from J, with 5 bases between. Written as DNA, the CDR3 is TGTGCCAGCAACACGGGGGCCAACGTCCTGACTTTC. Its protein product is CASNTGANVLTF.

This chain uses TRBV4-1 with TRBJ2-3; 7 positions match TRBD2. The CDR3 totals 18 residues. Germline CDR1 MGHRA, CDR2 YSYEKL. The V and J ends lost 3 bases and 1 base, in that order; junction bases with no gene match: 13. The CDR3 sequence is CASSHPRGEGPRTDTQYF. The CDR3 DNA reads as TGCGCCAGCAGCCACCCCCGGGGGGAGGGCCCTCGCACAGATACGCAGTATTTT.

The chain joins TRBV12-3 or TRBV12-4 to TRBJ2-2; 7 bases are shared with TRBD1. With V trimmed by 5 bases and J by 5 bases, 2 bases remained unmatched. The CDR3 runs 13 residues. Here the CDR3 reads CASSPQGTGELFF. In nucleotides, the CDR3 is TGTGCCAGCAGTCCACAGGGGACCGGGGAGCTGTTTTTT.

The rearrangement uses TRBV24-1 and TRBJ1-2; no reliable D call. The V end lost 9 bases, the J end lost 7 bases, and 11 bases lay between the germline ends. The CDR3 runs to 11 residues. The germline V gene encodes CDR1 KGHDR and CDR2 SFDVKD. This CDR3 is CATEGIGGYTF. The CDR3 region has the DNA TGTGCCACCGAGGGAATAGGTGGCTACACCTTC.

This chain connects TRBV29-1 to TRBJ1-2; D may be TRBD1 (6 bases). With 5 bases removed from V and 6 bases from J, the gap between germline ends came to 16 bases. The germline V gene encodes CDR1 SQVTM and CDR2 ANQGSEA. The CDR3 runs to 13 residues. This chain's CDR3 is CSVKVQGFDGYTF. The DNA of the CDR3 is TGCAGCGTTAAGGTACAGGGCTTTGATGGCTACACCTTC.

V usage is TRBV27 and J usage is TRBJ2-3; D remains unclear. The CDR3 covers 11 residues. Germline V gene lookup returns CDR1 MNHEY and CDR2 SMNVEV (reference sequence). V was clipped by 4 bases and J by 6 bases, with 5 bases between them. The CDR3 sequence: CASSSTDTQYF. The CDR3 coding sequence is TGTGCCAGCAGTTCCACGGATACGCAGTATTTT.

This chain joins TRBV30 and TRBJ2-7; possible D gene TRBD2, 6 bases. The V end lost 4 bases, the J end lost 6 bases, and 19 bases lay between the germline ends. There are 14 residues in the CDR3. CDR1 is GTSNPN, CDR2 SVGIG, per germline (reference sequence). CDR3 DNA sequence: TGTGCCTGGAAGGAGGTCCTGGGGAGGTGCGAGCAGTACGTC. It yields the protein CAWKEVLGRCEQYV.

J is TRBJ1-2 and V is TRBV6-5; the D gene is possibly TRBD1 (5 bases). The V end lost 6 bases, the J end lost 3 bases, and 11 bases lay between the germline ends. The CDR3 extends over 13 amino acids. Germline loops: CDR1 MNHEY, CDR2 SVGAGI. DNA for the CDR3: TGTGCCAGCAGGACCGGGACTGACTATGGCTACACCTTC. This codes for CASRTGTDYGYTF.

The rearrangement links TRBV11-2 to TRBJ1-2; a weak D match, TRBD1 (6 bases). The CDR3 has 16 residues. The V gene lost 1 base and the J gene lost 1 base, with 13 bases spanning the gap. The germline V gene encodes CDR1 SGHAT and CDR2 FQNNGV. CDR3 in amino acids: CASSLGGTTRNYGYTF. CDR3 in DNA: TGTGCCAGCAGCTTAGGCGGGACAACGCGTAACTATGGCTACACCTTC.

The chain has TRBV6-5 and TRBJ1-2; maybe TRBD1 (5 bases). V was clipped by 6 bases and J by 4 bases, with 15 bases between them. In germline, CDR1 is MNHEY, CDR2 SVGAGI. The CDR3 spans 14 residues. CDR3 amino acids: CASRKRGFGYGYTF. In DNA form, the CDR3 reads TGTGCCAGCAGAAAAAGGGGCTTCGGCTATGGCTACACCTTC.

The chain carries TRBV27 and TRBJ1-6; the match to TRBD1 covers 8 bases. Germline CDR1 MNHEY, CDR2 SMNVEV (reference sequence). Unmatched junction bases numbered 9, after V lost 5 bases and J lost 9 bases. The CDR3 is made up of 15 amino acids. The CDR3 sequence: CASSPSARGPSPLHF. The CDR3 DNA follows: TGTGCCAGCAGTCCTAGTGCCAGGGGGCCTTCACCCCTCCACTTT.

This sequence joins TRBV4-3 and TRBJ2-6; perhaps TRBD1 as D (6 bases). Trimming pared 1 base from V and 0 bases from J, leaving 16 bases between. Germline V lookup: CDR1 LGHNA, CDR2 YSLEER. This CDR3 has 19 amino acids. CDR3 amino acids: CASSQAFQGWDSGANVLTF. Written as DNA, the CDR3 is TGCGCCAGCAGCCAAGCCTTTCAGGGGTGGGACTCTGGGGCCAACGTCCTGACTTTC.

J is TRBJ2-5 and V is TRBV3-1 (or the pseudogene TRBV3-2), with D perhaps matching TRBD1 (5 bases). V was cut by 5 bases and J by 5 bases, with 21 bases left in between. Germline CDR1 is LGHDT and CDR2 is YNNKEL (reference sequence). This CDR3 region has 16 residues. The CDR3 nucleotides read TGTGCCAGCAGCTTTTTAGCAGGGAACAAGTTCGAGACCCAGTACTTC. Protein: CASSFLAGNKFETQYF.

The chain uses TRBV5-5 and TRBJ2-4; D not resolved. The germline CDR1 and CDR2 sequences are SGHKS and YYEKEE (reference sequence). V was shortened by 0 bases and J by 9 bases, with 13 bases between the two germline ends. This CDR3 has 14 amino acids. The CDR3 protein is CASSLAVVVTIQYF. The CDR3 DNA sequence: TGTGCCAGCAGCTTGGCTGTCGTCGTTACCATTCAGTACTTC.

This clone was detected only once. J is TRBJ1-5 and V is TRBV12-5, with D uncertain. V was clipped by 3 bases and J by 5 bases, with 5 bases between them. Germline values: CDR1 LGHNT, CDR2 FRNRAP. This CDR3 is built from 12 residues. The CDR3 bases are TGTGCTAGTGGTTTACCGGATCAGCCCCAGCATTTT. Protein: CASGLPDQPQHF.

The rearrangement uses TRBV7-2 and TRBJ1-4; D not certain. Trimming took 5 bases from V and 0 from J, leaving 10 bases between them. The CDR3 spans 15 residues. CDR1 SGHTA and CDR2 FQGNSA come from the germline V gene. CDR3 sequence reads: CASSLQLTTNEKLFF. CDR3 nucleotides: TGTGCCAGCAGCCTACAGTTGACAACTAATGAAAAACTGTTTTTT.

This chain connects TRBV27 to TRBJ1-4, with a weak D call TRBD1 (6 bases). Trimming stripped 6 bases from V and 6 bases from J, with 11 bases between. This CDR3 is built from 13 residues. The germline CDR1 and CDR2 sequences are MNHEY and SMNVEV (reference sequence). In DNA, the CDR3 is TGTGCCAGCAGCCGAAGGGGGGATGAAAAACTGTTTTTT. Translation: CASSRRGDEKLFF.

This clone was counted once. This chain joins TRBV7-9 and TRBJ1-5; D unclear. Trimming took off 5 bases at V and 0 bases at J, with 14 bases between the two ends. Germline V gives CDR1 SEHNR, CDR2 FQNEAQ (reference sequence). The CDR3 consists of 16 residues. The CDR3 protein is CASSPSFDYSNQPQHF. CDR3 coding DNA: TGTGCCAGCAGCCCCAGTTTCGATTATAGCAATCAGCCCCAGCATTTT.

This clone was observed a single time. The V gene is TRBV28, the J gene TRBJ2-7, with 8 positions matching TRBD1. Germline V gene sequence: CDR1 MDHEN, CDR2 SYDVKM. The CDR3 loop spans 13 amino acids. With V trimmed by 4 bases and J by 7 bases, 6 bases remained unmatched. Here the CDR3 DNA reads TGTGCCAGCAGTTCCGGACAGGGAGGTGAGCAGTACGTC. This gives the protein CASSSGQGGEQYV.

The V and J genes are TRBV30 and TRBJ2-7; D ambiguous. Germline CDR1 reads GTSNPN; CDR2 reads SVGIG (reference sequence). This CDR3 spans 11 amino acids. V lost 4 bases and J 2 bases, leaving 6 bases between the germline ends. In nucleotides, the CDR3 is TGTGCCTGGATCAGTACCTACGAGCAGTACTTC. It specifies CAWISTYEQYF.

The genes are TRBV7-2 and TRBJ2-2, with no clear D. Germline lookup yields CDR1 SGHTA and CDR2 FQGNSA. Trimming pared 3 bases from V and 0 bases from J, leaving 8 bases between. The CDR3 extends over 15 amino acids. The CDR3: CASSFNHANTGELFF. As DNA, the CDR3 is TGTGCCAGCAGCTTTAACCACGCGAACACCGGGGAGCTGTTTTTT.

The genes are TRBV7-2 and TRBJ2-5; D gene ambiguous. Per the germline V gene, CDR1 is SGHTA and CDR2 is FQGNSA. This CDR3 contains 14 residues. V was trimmed by 0 bases and J by 2 bases, leaving 7 bases between them. CDR3 amino acids: CASSLAGGQETQYF. The CDR3 region has the DNA TGTGCCAGCAGCTTAGCGGGTGGTCAAGAGACCCAGTACTTC. The full variable domain, its missing parts supplied by reference TRBV7-2 and TRBJ2-5, is GAGVSQSPSNKVTEKGKDVELRCDPISGHTALYWYRQSLGQGLEFLIYFQGNSAPDKSGLPSDRFSAERTGGSVSTLTIQRTQQEDSAVYLCASSLAGGQETQYFGPGTRLLVL.

The chain employs TRBV6-5 and TRBJ1-5; D might be TRBD1 (5 bases). Germline assignment: CDR1 MNHEY and CDR2 SVGAGI. The CDR3 contains 15 residues. The V gene lost 4 bases and the J gene lost 2 bases, with 12 bases spanning the gap. CDR3 DNA: TGTGCCAGCAGTTCTAGGGACGGGGGCAATCAGCCCCAGCATTTT. Translating gives CASSSRDGGNQPQHF.

The chain combines TRBV7-9 with TRBJ1-2, with 8 bases identical to TRBD1. This CDR3 region has 14 residues. J gave up 5 bases and V 7 bases, and 9 bases lay outside the gene matches. Germline V gives CDR1 SEHNR, CDR2 FQNEAQ (reference sequence). CDR3 in amino acids: CASNSGTGPYGYTF. CDR3 sequence (DNA): TGTGCCAGCAACTCCGGGACAGGCCCTTATGGCTACACCTTC.